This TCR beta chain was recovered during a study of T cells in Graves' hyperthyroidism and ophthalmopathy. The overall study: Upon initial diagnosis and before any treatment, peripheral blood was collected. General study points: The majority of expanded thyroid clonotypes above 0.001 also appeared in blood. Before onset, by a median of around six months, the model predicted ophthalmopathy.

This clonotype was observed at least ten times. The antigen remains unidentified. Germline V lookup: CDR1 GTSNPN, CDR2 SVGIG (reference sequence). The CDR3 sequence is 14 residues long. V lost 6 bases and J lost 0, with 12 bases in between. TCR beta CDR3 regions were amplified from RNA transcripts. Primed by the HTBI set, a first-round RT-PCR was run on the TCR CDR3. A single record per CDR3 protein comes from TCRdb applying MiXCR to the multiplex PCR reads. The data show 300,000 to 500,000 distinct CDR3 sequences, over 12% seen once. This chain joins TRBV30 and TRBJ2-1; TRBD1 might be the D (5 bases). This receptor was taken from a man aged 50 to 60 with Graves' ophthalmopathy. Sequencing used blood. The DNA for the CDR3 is TGTGCCTGCACACACAGGTTCTCCTACAATGAGCAGTTCTTC. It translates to CACTHRFSYNEQFF.